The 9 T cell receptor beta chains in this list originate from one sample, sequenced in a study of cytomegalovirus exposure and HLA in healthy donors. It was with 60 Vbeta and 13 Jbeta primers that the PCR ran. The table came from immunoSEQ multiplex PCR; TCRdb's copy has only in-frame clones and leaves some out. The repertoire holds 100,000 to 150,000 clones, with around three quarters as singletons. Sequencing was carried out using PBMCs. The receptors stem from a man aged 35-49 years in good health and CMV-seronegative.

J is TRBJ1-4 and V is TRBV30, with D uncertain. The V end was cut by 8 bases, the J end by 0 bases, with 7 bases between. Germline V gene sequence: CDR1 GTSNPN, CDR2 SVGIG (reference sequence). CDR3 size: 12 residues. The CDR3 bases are TGTGCCGAGGGAGCAACTAATGAAAAACTGTTTTTT. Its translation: CAEGATNEKLFF. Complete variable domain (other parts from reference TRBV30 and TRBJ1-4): SQTIHQWPATLVQPVGSPLSLECTVEGTSNPNLYWYRQAAGRGLQLLFYSVGIGQISSEVPQNLSASRPQDRQFILSSKKLLLSDSGFYLCAEGATNEKLFFGSGTQLSVL.

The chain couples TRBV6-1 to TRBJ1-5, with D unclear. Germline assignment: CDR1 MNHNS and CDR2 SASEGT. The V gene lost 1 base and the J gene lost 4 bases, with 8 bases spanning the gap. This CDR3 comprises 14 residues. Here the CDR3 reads CASSEGYTNQPQHF. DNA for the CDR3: TGTGCCAGCAGTGAAGGGTACACGAATCAGCCCCAGCATTTT.

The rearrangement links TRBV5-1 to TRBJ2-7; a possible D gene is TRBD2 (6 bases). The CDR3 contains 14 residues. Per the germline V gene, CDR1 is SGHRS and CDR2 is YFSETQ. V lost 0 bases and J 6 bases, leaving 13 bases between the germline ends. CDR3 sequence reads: CASSLVVADTEQYF. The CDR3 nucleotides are TGCGCCAGCAGCTTGGTAGTAGCGGATACCGAGCAGTACTTC.

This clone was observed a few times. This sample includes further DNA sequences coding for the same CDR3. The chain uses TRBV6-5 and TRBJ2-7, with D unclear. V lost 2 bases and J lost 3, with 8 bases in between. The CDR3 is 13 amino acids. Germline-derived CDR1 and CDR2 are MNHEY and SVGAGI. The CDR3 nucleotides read TGTGCCAGCAGTTACAGCAGGAACTACGAGCAGTACTTC. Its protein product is CASSYSRNYEQYF.

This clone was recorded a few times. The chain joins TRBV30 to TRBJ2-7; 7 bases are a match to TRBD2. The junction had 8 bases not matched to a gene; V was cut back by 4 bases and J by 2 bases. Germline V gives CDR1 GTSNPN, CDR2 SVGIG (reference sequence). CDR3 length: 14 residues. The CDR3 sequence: CAWTRGESTYEQYF. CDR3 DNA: TGTGCCTGGACCCGGGGGGAATCCACCTACGAGCAGTACTTC.

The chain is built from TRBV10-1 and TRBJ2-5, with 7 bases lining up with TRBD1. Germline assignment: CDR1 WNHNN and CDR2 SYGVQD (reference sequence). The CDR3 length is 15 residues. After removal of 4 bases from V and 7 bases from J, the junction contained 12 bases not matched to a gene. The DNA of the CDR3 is TGCGCCAGCAGTGGGGGCGACAGGGCTGAGGGGACCCAGTACTTC. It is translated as CASSGGDRAEGTQYF.

This CDR3 reads CASSLRDRADTQYF. CDR3 bases: TGTGCCAGCAGCTTAAGGGACAGAGCAGATACGCAGTATTTT. The chain recombines TRBV7-2 with TRBJ2-3; TRBD1 agrees at 7 bases. The CDR3 sequence is 14 residues long. Trimming at V came to 2 bases and at J to 4 bases, leaving 3 bases not matched to a gene. The germline V gene encodes CDR1 SGHTA and CDR2 FQGNSA.

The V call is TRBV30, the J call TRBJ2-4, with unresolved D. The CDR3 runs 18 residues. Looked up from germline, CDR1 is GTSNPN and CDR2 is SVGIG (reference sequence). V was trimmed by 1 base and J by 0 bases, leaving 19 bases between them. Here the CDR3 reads CAWSGRRVLRLAKNIQYF. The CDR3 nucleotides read TGTGCCTGGAGTGGTCGTCGGGTGTTACGCCTAGCCAAAAACATTCAGTACTTC. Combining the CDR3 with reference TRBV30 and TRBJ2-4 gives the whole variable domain SQTIHQWPATLVQPVGSPLSLECTVEGTSNPNLYWYRQAAGRGLQLLFYSVGIGQISSEVPQNLSASRPQDRQFILSSKKLLLSDSGFYLCAWSGRRVLRLAKNIQYFGAGTRLSVL.

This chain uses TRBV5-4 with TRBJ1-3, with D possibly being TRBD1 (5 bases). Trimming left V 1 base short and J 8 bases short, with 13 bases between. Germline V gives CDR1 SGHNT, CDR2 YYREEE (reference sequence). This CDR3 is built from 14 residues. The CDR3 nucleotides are TGTGCCAGCAGCTTGATACCGACGGGGGACACCATATATTTT. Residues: CASSLIPTGDTIYF.